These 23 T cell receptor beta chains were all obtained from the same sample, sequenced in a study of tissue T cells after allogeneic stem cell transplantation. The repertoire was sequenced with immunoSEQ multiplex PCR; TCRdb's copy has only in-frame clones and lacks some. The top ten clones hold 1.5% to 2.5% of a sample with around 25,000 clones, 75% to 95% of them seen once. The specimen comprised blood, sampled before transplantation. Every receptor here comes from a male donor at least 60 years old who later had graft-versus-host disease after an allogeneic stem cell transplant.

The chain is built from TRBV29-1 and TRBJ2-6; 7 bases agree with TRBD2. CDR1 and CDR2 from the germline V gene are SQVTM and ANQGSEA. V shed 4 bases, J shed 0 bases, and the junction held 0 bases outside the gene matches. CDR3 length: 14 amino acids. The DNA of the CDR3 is TGCAGCGTTGGGACTAGCTCTGGGGCCAACGTCCTGACTTTC. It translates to CSVGTSSGANVLTF.

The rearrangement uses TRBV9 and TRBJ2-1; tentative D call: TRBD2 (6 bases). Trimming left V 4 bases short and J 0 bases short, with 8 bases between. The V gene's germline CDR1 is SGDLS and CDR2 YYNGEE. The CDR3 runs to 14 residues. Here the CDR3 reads CASSRSGSYNEQFF. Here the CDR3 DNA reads TGTGCCAGCAGCCGTAGCGGCTCCTACAATGAGCAGTTCTTC.

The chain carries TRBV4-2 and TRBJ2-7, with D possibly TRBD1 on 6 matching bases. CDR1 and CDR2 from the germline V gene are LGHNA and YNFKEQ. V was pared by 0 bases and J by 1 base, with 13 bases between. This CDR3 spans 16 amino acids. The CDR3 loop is CASSQDRTGLSYEQYF. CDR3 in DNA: TGTGCCAGCAGCCAAGATCGTACAGGGCTATCCTACGAGCAGTACTTC.

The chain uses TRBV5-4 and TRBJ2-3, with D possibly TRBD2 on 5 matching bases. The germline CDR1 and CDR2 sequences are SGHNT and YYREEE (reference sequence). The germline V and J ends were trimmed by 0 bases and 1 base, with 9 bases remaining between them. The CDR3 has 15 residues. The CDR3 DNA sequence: TGTGCCAGCAGCTTGGGGGCGGAGGGCACAGATACGCAGTATTTT. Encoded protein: CASSLGAEGTDTQYF. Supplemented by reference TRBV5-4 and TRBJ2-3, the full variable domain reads ETGVTQSPTHLIKTRGQQVTLRCSSQSGHNTVSWYQQALGQGPQFIFQYYREEENGRGNFPPRFSGLQFPNYSSELNVNALELDDSALYLCASSLGAEGTDTQYFGPGTRLTVL.

The CDR3 sequence is CASSQLNRGTHGYTF. DNA for the CDR3: TGTGCCAGCAGCCAATTAAACAGGGGAACCCATGGCTACACCTTC. The V gene is TRBV3-1 (or the pseudogene TRBV3-2), the J gene TRBJ1-2; TRBD1 agrees at 7 bases. Per the germline V gene, CDR1 is LGHDT and CDR2 is YNNKEL (reference sequence). The CDR3 spans 15 residues. Germline trimming cut 2 bases from V and 6 bases from J; bases unmatched to any gene: 9.

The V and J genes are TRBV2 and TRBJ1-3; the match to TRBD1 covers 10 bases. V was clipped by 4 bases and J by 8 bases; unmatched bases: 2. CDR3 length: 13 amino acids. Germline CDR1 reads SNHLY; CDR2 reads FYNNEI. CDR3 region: CASSGQGADTIYF. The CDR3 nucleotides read TGTGCCAGCAGTGGACAGGGGGCAGACACCATATATTTT.

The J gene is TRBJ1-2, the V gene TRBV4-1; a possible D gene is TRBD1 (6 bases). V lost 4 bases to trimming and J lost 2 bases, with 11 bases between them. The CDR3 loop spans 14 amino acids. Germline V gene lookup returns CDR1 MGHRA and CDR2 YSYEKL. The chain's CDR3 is CASSLPQGNYGYTF. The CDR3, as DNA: TGCGCCAGCAGCCTTCCTCAGGGGAACTATGGCTACACCTTC.

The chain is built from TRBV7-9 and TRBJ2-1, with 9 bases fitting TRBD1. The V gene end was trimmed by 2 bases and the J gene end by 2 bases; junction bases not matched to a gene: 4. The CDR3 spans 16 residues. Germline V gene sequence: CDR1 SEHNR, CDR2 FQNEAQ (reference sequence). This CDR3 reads CASSLRWDRAYNEQFF. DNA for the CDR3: TGTGCCAGCAGCTTAAGGTGGGACAGGGCCTACAATGAGCAGTTCTTC.

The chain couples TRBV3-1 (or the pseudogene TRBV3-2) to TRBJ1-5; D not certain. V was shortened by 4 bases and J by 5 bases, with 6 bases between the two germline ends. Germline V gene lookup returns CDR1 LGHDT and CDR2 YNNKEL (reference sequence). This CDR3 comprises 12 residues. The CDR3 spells CASSPVDQPQHF. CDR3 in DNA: TGTGCCAGCAGCCCTGTGGATCAGCCCCAGCATTTT.

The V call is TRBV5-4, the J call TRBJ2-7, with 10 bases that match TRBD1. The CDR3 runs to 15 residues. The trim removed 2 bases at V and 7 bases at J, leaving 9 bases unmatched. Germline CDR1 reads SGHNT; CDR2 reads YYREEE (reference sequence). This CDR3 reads CASSFVRTGGREQYF. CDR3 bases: TGTGCCAGCAGCTTCGTTCGGACAGGGGGACGGGAGCAGTACTTC.

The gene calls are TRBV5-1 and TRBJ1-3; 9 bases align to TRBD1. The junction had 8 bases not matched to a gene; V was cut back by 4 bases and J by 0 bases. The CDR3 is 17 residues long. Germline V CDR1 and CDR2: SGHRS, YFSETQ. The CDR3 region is CASSQTGGSGSGNTIYF. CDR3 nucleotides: TGCGCCAGCAGCCAAACAGGGGGCTCCGGCTCTGGAAACACCATATATTTT. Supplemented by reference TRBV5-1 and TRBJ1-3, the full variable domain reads KAGVTQTPRYLIKTRGQQVTLSCSPISGHRSVSWYQQTPGQGLQFLFEYFSETQRNKGNFPGRFSGRQFSNSRSEMNVSTLELGDSALYLCASSQTGGSGSGNTIYFGEGSWLTVV.

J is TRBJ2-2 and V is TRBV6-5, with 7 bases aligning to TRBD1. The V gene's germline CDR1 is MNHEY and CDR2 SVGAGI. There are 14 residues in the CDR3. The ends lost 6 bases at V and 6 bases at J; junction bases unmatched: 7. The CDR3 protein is CASRATGWAGELFF. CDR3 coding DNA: TGTGCCAGCAGGGCGACAGGGTGGGCCGGGGAGCTGTTTTTT.

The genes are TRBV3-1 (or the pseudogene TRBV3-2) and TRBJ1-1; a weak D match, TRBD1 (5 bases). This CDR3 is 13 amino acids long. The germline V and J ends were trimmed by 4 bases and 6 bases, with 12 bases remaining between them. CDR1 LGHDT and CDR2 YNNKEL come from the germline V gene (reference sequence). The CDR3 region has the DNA TGTGCCAGCAGCCCGATATCCAGGGCTGAAGCTTTCTTT. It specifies CASSPISRAEAFF.

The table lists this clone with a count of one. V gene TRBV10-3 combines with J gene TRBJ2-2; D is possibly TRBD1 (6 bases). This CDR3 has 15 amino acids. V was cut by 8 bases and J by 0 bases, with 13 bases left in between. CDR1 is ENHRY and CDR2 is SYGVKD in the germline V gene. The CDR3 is CAIHSGTTNTGELFF. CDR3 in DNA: TGTGCCATCCACTCCGGGACAACGAACACCGGGGAGCTGTTTTTT.

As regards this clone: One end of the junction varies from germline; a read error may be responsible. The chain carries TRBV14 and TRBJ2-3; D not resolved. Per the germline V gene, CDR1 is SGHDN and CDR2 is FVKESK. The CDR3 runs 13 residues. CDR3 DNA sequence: TGTGCCAGCAGCAAAGAGGCAGGAGTTACGCAGTATTTT. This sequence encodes CASSKEAGVTQYF.

CDR3 sequence reads: CASSQLTGENYGYTF. The CDR3 DNA reads as TGCGCCAGCAGCCAACTGACAGGGGAAAACTATGGCTACACCTTC. The chain combines TRBV4-1 with TRBJ1-2; 8 nucleotides line up with TRBD1. The trim removed 2 bases at V and 2 bases at J, leaving 4 bases unmatched. Germline lookup yields CDR1 MGHRA and CDR2 YSYEKL. The CDR3 consists of 15 residues.

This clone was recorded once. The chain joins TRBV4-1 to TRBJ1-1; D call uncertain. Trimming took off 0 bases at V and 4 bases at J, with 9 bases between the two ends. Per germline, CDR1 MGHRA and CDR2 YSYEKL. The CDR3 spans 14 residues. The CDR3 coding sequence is TGCGCCAGCAGCCAAGAGCCGGGAGGCACTGAAGCTTTCTTT. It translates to CASSQEPGGTEAFF.

The CDR3 loop is CASSSTTPGAGAGELFF. CDR3 in DNA: TGTGCCAGCAGCTCGACAACTCCCGGAGCGGGCGCTGGGGAGCTGTTTTTT. The rearrangement links TRBV7-8 to TRBJ2-2, with a weak D call TRBD2 (6 bases). V gave up 4 bases and J gave up 8 bases, with 23 bases separating them. CDR3 length: 17 residues. From germline, CDR1 is SGHVS and CDR2 FQNEAQ.

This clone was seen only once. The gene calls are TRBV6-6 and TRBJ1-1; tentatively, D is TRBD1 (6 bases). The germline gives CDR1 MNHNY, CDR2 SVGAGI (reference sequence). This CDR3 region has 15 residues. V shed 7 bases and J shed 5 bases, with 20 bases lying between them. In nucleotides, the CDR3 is TGTGCCAGCACCGAAACAGGGCTTTCGGGAACTGAAGCTTTCTTT. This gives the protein CASTETGLSGTEAFF.

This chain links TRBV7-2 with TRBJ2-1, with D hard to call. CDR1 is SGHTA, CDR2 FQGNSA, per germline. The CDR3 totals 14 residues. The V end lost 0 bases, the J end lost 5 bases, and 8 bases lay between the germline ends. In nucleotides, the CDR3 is TGTGCCAGCAGCTTAGCGTTGGAGAACAATGAGCAGTTCTTC. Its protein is CASSLALENNEQFF.

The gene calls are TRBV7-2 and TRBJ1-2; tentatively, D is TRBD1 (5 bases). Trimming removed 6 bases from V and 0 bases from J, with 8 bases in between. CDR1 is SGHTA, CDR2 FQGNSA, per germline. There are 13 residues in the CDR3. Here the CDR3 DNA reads TGTGCCAGCAGTCCAGGGCCTAACTATGGCTACACCTTC. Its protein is CASSPGPNYGYTF.

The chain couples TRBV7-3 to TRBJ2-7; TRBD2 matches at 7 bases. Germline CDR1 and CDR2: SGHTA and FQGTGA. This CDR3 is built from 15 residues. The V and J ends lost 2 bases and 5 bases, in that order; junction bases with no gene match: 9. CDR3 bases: TGTGCCAGCAGCTTAGGTGGCGGGAGTTCCGACGAGCAGTACTTC. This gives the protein CASSLGGGSSDEQYF. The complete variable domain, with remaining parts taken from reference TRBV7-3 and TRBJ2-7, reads GAGVSQTPSNKVTEKGKYVELRCDPISGHTALYWYRQSLGQGPEFLIYFQGTGAADDSGLPNDRFFAVRPEGSVSTLKIQRTERGDSAVYLCASSLGGGSSDEQYFGPGTRLTVT.

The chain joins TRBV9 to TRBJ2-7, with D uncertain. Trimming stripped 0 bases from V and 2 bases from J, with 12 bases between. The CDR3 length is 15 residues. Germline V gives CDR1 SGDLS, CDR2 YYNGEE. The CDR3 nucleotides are TGTGCCAGCAGCGTAGGGGATAGGAAACCCTACGAGCAGTACTTC. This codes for CASSVGDRKPYEQYF.